A selection of T cell receptor beta chains follows, all from one sample in a study of molecular identifiers for immune sequencing clone quantification. Using its own MiXCR run on the PCR reads, TCRdb lists one record per CDR3 protein. Here the sample spans about half a million distinct CDR3 sequences, about 21% being singletons. The specimen was naive CD8+ T cells from blood, with Jurkat cell RNA spiked in. These TCRs come from a human donor in good health. Some libraries in this study had Jurkat cell RNA spiked in. CDR3s include the opening cysteine and the closing phenylalanine or tryptophan. A D gene is named only where the DNA matches it firmly. Clone sizes are given selectively: once, few, many, or a class where the clone is expanded.

d_gene	abundance	v_gene	j_gene	len	CDR3nt	CDR3aa
TRBD2	NA	TRBV4-3	TRBJ2-1	17	TGCGCCAGCAGCCAAGCGGTTAGCGGGAGTGAGTACAATGAGCAGTTCTTC	CASSQAVSGSEYNEQFF
TRBD2	NA	TRBV27	TRBJ2-3	15	TGTGCCAGCAGTTTAAGGCGGGAGAGCACAGATACGCAGTATTTT	CASSLRRESTDTQYF
TRBD2	many	TRBV7-2	TRBJ2-1	16	TGTGCCAGCAGCTTAGCGGACGGGGGGGCCAAGCTTGAGCAGTTCTTC	CASSLADGGAKLEQFF
NA	few	TRBV3-1	TRBJ2-7	15	TGTGCCAGCAGCCACACGAATGAAGGTCCGGGCGAGCAGTACTTC	CASSHTNEGPGEQYF
NA	few	TRBV14	TRBJ2-1	15	TGTGCCAGCAGCCAAGAAGGGTACCCCTTCAATGAGCAGTTCTTC	CASSQEGYPFNEQFF
NA	many	TRBV5-6	TRBJ1-1	13	TGTGCCAGCAGCTGGACGTCAAACACTGAAGCTTTCTTT	CASSWTSNTEAFF
TRBD1	NA	TRBV20-1	TRBJ2-5	15	TGCAGTGCTAGTCCAATGGGACAGGGGAAAGAGACCCAGTACTTC	CSASPMGQGKETQYF
NA	NA	TRBV29-1	TRBJ2-7	12	TGCAGCGCCCGGGACCAGACCTACGAGCAGTACTTC	CSARDQTYEQYF
TRBD2	NA	TRBV4-2	TRBJ2-7	15	TGTGCCTGCAGCCAAGAGCTAGCGGGTACCTACGAGCAGTACTTC	CACSQELAGTYEQYF
TRBD1	many	TRBV6-5	TRBJ1-2	16	TGTGCCAGCAGTTACTCGACGGCAGGGGGCGGCTATGGCTACACCTTC	CASSYSTAGGGYGYTF
NA	many	TRBV27	TRBJ1-1	13	TGTGCCAGCAGTTTTTGGGGGGCCACTGAAGCTTTCTTT	CASSFWGATEAFF
TRBD1	few	TRBV6-1	TRBJ1-4	16	TGTGCCAGCAGTGAAAGGGACAGAGCAACTAATGAAAAACTGTTTTTT	CASSERDRATNEKLFF
TRBD2	many	TRBV7-9	TRBJ2-5	15	TGTGCCAGCAGCGAATTCGGCGGGAGCCAAGAGACCCAGTACTTC	CASSEFGGSQETQYF
NA	few	TRBV3-1	TRBJ2-3	18	TGTGCCAGCAGCCAAGATACGAGTTTTTTAACTAGCACAGATACGCAGTATTTT	CASSQDTSFLTSTDTQYF
NA	many	TRBV6-4	TRBJ2-3	16	TGTGCCAGCAGTATGACCAGAGGGCATAGCACAGATACGCAGTATTTT	CASSMTRGHSTDTQYF
NA	few	TRBV6-5	TRBJ2-2	13	TGTGCCAGCAGTTACTCGAGCCCCGGGGAGCTGTTTTTT	CASSYSSPGELFF
NA	many	TRBV7-2	TRBJ2-1	15	TGTGCCAGCAGCTTAAGTTGGATTGGATACAATGAGCAGTTCTTC	CASSLSWIGYNEQFF
NA	NA	TRBV9	TRBJ2-7	14	TGTGCCAGCAGCGCCCAAGGGGAACGGGACGAGCAGTACTTC	CASSAQGERDEQYF
NA	many	TRBV29-1	TRBJ1-2	12	TGCAGCGTTGTCATAGGGCACGCGGGCTACACCTTC	CSVVIGHAGYTF
TRBD1	few	TRBV27	TRBJ2-1	16	TGTGCCAGCAGTTTAGGTCCCGGGACAGCCTACAATGAGCAGTTCTTC	CASSLGPGTAYNEQFF
NA	NA	TRBV30	TRBJ2-7	13	TGTGCCTGGAATGTTGTCGTGTCTTCCGAGCAATACTTC	CAWNVVVSSEQYF
TRBD2	NA	TRBV29-1	TRBJ2-2	16	TGCAGCGTTGAGCTGACTAGCGGGGGGGCCGCCGGGGAGCTGTTTTTT	CSVELTSGGAAGELFF
TRBD1	NA	TRBV6-5	TRBJ1-1	15	TGTGCCAGCAGTCCGACAGGGAATATGGACACTGAAGCTTTCTTT	CASSPTGNMDTEAFF
TRBD1	few	TRBV6-2/TRBV6-3	TRBJ1-4	14	TGTGCCAGCGGACGGGACAGCTCTAATGAAAAACTGTTTTTT	CASGRDSSNEKLFF
NA	few	TRBV30	TRBJ2-7	12	TGTGCCTGGGCAGGGTTGTCCTACGAGCAGTACTTC	CAWAGLSYEQYF
TRBD1	few	TRBV9	TRBJ2-5	15	TGTGCCAGCAGCGTCAGTGGGACAGGGATAGAGACCCAGTACTTC	CASSVSGTGIETQYF
NA	many	TRBV10-3	TRBJ2-3	15	TGTGCCAGTGTACGGGGGACGACCTCCACAGATACGCAGTATTTT	CASVRGTTSTDTQYF
TRBD1	many	TRBV6-8	TRBJ2-3	16	TGTGCCAGCAGTTACCCGGGACAGGAGAGGACAGATACGCAGTATTTT	CASSYPGQERTDTQYF
NA	few	TRBV3-1	TRBJ2-2	16	TGTGCCAGCAGCGCACCGGGACACCCGAACACCGGGGAGCTGTTTTTT	CASSAPGHPNTGELFF
TRBD2	NA	TRBV6-1	TRBJ2-2	14	TGTGCCAGCAGTCCCGGACTAGCGGACGGGGAGCTGTTTTTT	CASSPGLADGELFF
TRBD2	many	TRBV7-9	TRBJ2-3	15	TGTGCCAGCAGCCACAGCGGGAGAGCAGCCGATACGCAGTATTTT	CASSHSGRAADTQYF
NA	NA	TRBV7-9	TRBJ2-3	15	TGTGCCAGCAGCTTAATAGTCAGCTACACAGATACGCAGTATTTT	CASSLIVSYTDTQYF
TRBD2	few	TRBV27	TRBJ2-3	16	TGTGCCAGCAGTCCCCGCGGGGCGGGAGGGATAGATACGCGGTATTTT	CASSPRGAGGIDTRYF
TRBD1	NA	TRBV6-5	TRBJ1-6	16	TGTGCCAGCACGGAAGCGGGGGGACAGTATAATTCACCCCTCCACTTT	CASTEAGGQYNSPLHF
NA	NA	TRBV30	TRBJ2-2	13	TGTGCCTGGGGACGGGTGAGAGGCGGGGAGCTGTCTTTT	CAWGRVRGGELSF
NA	many	TRBV29-1	TRBJ1-1	12	TGCAGCGTTGTAATGGGCGTGGCTGAAGCTTTCTTT	CSVVMGVAEAFF
TRBD2	many	TRBV6-5	TRBJ2-2	17	TGTGCCAGCAGTGCGACTAGCGGGAGGGTGAGGACCGGGGAGCTGTTTTTT	CASSATSGRVRTGELFF